Presented here are 22 T cell receptor beta chains from one specimen sequenced in a study of cytomegalovirus exposure and HLA in healthy donors. Amplification used 60 Vbeta primers and 13 Jbeta primers. Data came from immunoSEQ multiplex PCR; TCRdb stores just in-frame clones and leaves some out. The repertoire includes 150,000 to 200,000 clones, roughly 87% of them detected once, and 1.5% to 2% sits in the top ten. The sample consisted of PBMCs. The receptors were sampled from a man aged 50-60 years in good health and CMV-seronegative.

The J gene is TRBJ1-5, the V gene TRBV15; TRBD1 aligns across 12 bases. CDR1 is LNHNV and CDR2 is YYDKDF in the germline V gene (reference sequence). Trimming cost V 3 bases and J 1 base; bases outside gene matches: 7. The length of the CDR3 is 18 residues. The CDR3 is CATSRGQGAFISNQPQHF. CDR3 in DNA: TGTGCCACCAGCAGGGGACAGGGGGCGTTCATAAGCAATCAGCCCCAGCATTTT.

The V and J genes are TRBV7-8 and TRBJ1-5, with TRBD1 matching 8 bases. The germline CDR1 and CDR2 sequences are SGHVS and FQNEAQ. J was trimmed by 0 bases and V by 6 bases; bases with no gene match: 7. There are 16 residues in the CDR3. The CDR3 loop is CASRPTGGNSNQPQHF. CDR3 nucleotides: TGTGCCAGCAGGCCTACAGGGGGGAATAGCAATCAGCCCCAGCATTTT.

V gene TRBV5-4 combines with J gene TRBJ2-2; 10 bases map to TRBD2. This CDR3 has 17 residues. In germline, CDR1 is SGHNT, CDR2 YYREEE (reference sequence). V lost 7 bases to trimming and J lost 5 bases; unmatched junction nucleotides: 14. This CDR3 is CASSGERGGRRTGELFF. CDR3 coding DNA: TGTGCCAGCTCTGGGGAGCGGGGGGGCCGCAGAACCGGGGAGCTGTTTTTT.

The chain links TRBV11-2 to TRBJ1-2; D perhaps matches TRBD1 (6 bases). Trimming removed 1 base at V and 8 bases at J, with 14 bases between. The CDR3 runs to 14 residues. Germline V gene data show CDR1 as SGHAT and CDR2 as FQNNGV. CDR3 sequence: CASSLGAQGDGYTF. CDR3 nucleotides: TGTGCCAGCAGCTTAGGCGCACAGGGTGACGGCTACACCTTC.

The V and J genes are TRBV7-3 and TRBJ2-7, with TRBD1 matching over 7 bases. CDR3 size: 15 residues. Germline CDR1 is SGHTA and CDR2 is FQGTGA. The V gene end was trimmed by 6 bases and the J gene end by 1 base; junction bases not matched to a gene: 9. The CDR3 loop reads CASSINGGQSYEQYF. In DNA form, the CDR3 reads TGTGCCAGCAGTATAAATGGGGGACAGTCCTACGAGCAGTACTTC.

The V and J genes are TRBV2 and TRBJ1-4, with a possible D match to TRBD1 (5 bases). The CDR3 consists of 14 residues. Trimming left V 6 bases short and J 4 bases short, with 12 bases between. Germline CDR1 is SNHLY and CDR2 is FYNNEI. The CDR3 protein is CASRPQVVNEKLFF. CDR3 nucleotide sequence: TGTGCCAGCAGACCACAGGTTGTTAATGAAAAACTGTTTTTT.

The genes are TRBV7-2 and TRBJ2-7; D is unclear. The CDR3 length is 14 residues. V gave up 5 bases and J gave up 3 bases, with 14 bases separating them. CDR1 is SGHTA, CDR2 FQGNSA, per germline. The CDR3 is CASSLVARLYEQYF. The CDR3 nucleotides read TGTGCCAGCAGCCTCGTAGCCCGCCTCTACGAGCAGTACTTC.

The V call is TRBV5-1, the J call TRBJ2-7; 12 positions agree with TRBD1. J gave up 6 bases and V 4 bases, and 5 bases lay outside the gene matches. The CDR3 covers 14 residues. Germline V CDR1 and CDR2: SGHRS, YFSETQ. DNA for the CDR3: TGCGCCAGCAGCGACCCGGGACAGGGGGCCGAGCAGTACTTC. Translation gives CASSDPGQGAEQYF.

The rearrangement links TRBV29-1 to TRBJ1-2, with 8 positions matching TRBD1. This CDR3 has 14 residues. V lost 6 bases, J lost 5 bases, and 11 bases stayed unmatched. In germline, CDR1 is SQVTM, CDR2 ANQGSEA. The CDR3, as DNA: TGCAGCGTAGGAAATCAGGGGGCGACTTATGGCTACACCTTC. Amino acids: CSVGNQGATYGYTF.

The table lists this clone with a few counts. The CDR3 bases are TGTGCCAGCGGACAGGGACCGAGTGAAGCTTTCTTT. This codes for CASGQGPSEAFF. The chain links TRBV5-4 to TRBJ1-1, with 8 bases matching TRBD1. With V trimmed by 7 bases and J by 7 bases, 6 bases remained unmatched. Germline V gives CDR1 SGHNT, CDR2 YYREEE (reference sequence). This CDR3 has 12 residues.

The chain recombines TRBV2 with TRBJ2-7; D possibly corresponds to TRBD2 (6 bases). CDR3 length: 14 amino acids. The germline V and J ends were trimmed by 3 bases and 2 bases, with 11 bases remaining between them. From germline, CDR1 is SNHLY and CDR2 FYNNEI. CDR3 in DNA: TGTGCCAGCAGTGATGGAGGGGTCCCCTACGAGCAGTACTTC. Its protein is CASSDGGVPYEQYF.

The chain joins TRBV5-1 to TRBJ2-1; a possible D gene is TRBD2 (5 bases). The V end was cut by 7 bases, the J end by 8 bases, with 19 bases between. This CDR3 has 14 residues. The germline CDR1 and CDR2 sequences are SGHRS and YFSETQ. The CDR3: CASRYSKAEDEQFF. CDR3 coding DNA: TGCGCCAGCCGCTATTCGAAGGCGGAGGATGAGCAGTTCTTC.

This clone was seen once. The rearrangement links TRBV19 to TRBJ1-5; unclear D gene. Looked up from germline, CDR1 is LNHDA and CDR2 is SQIVND (reference sequence). V lost 7 bases, J lost 7 bases, and 14 bases lay in between. CDR3 size: 13 residues. The CDR3: CASKSLEWQPQHF. CDR3 sequence (DNA): TGTGCCAGTAAATCCTTGGAGTGGCAGCCCCAGCATTTT.

A note on this clone: Other DNA sequences in the sample encode the same CDR3. The genes are TRBV7-9 and TRBJ1-5, with D perhaps TRBD1 (6 bases). Germline CDR1 SEHNR, CDR2 FQNEAQ (reference sequence). The length of the CDR3 is 15 residues. Trimming removed 1 base at V and 1 base at J, with 8 bases between. CDR3 sequence reads: CASSLGRGSNQPQHF. In DNA form, the CDR3 reads TGTGCCAGCAGCTTAGGCAGGGGAAGCAATCAGCCCCAGCATTTT.

J is TRBJ2-5 and V is TRBV6-1; 8 bases align to TRBD1. Germline V gene data show CDR1 as MNHNS and CDR2 as SASEGT. Trimming cost V 5 bases and J 0 bases; bases outside gene matches: 5. The CDR3 is 15 residues long. The CDR3 DNA is TGTGCCAGCAGTCTCCGGACAGGGTACCAAGAGACCCAGTACTTC. Its translation is CASSLRTGYQETQYF.

The chain recombines TRBV4-3 with TRBJ1-4; 7 positions agree with TRBD1. CDR1 is LGHNA, CDR2 YSLEER, per germline. The CDR3 extends over 14 amino acids. V dropped 4 bases and J dropped 3; count of bases not matched to a gene: 2. The CDR3: CASSLDRANEKLFF. Here the CDR3 DNA reads TGCGCCAGCAGCCTCGACAGGGCTAATGAAAAACTGTTTTTT.

Here the CDR3 reads CASSWDRSSYGYTF. The CDR3 DNA follows: TGTGCCAGCAGCTGGGACAGGTCTTCTTATGGCTACACCTTC. The chain has TRBV11-2 and TRBJ1-2, with 8 nucleotides matching TRBD1. V trimming: 4 bases; J trimming: 5 bases; junction bases outside the gene matches: 6. Germline CDR1 reads SGHAT; CDR2 reads FQNNGV. The CDR3 contains 14 residues.

The genes are TRBV2 and TRBJ1-2; D is undetermined. CDR1 SNHLY and CDR2 FYNNEI come from the germline V gene. The germline V and J ends were trimmed by 2 bases and 8 bases, with 12 bases remaining between them. The length of the CDR3 is 13 residues. In nucleotides, the CDR3 is TGTGCCAGCAGTGAAAGAGAGATGCGGGGCTACACCTTC. It codes for CASSEREMRGYTF.

This sequence joins TRBV9 and TRBJ1-4, with 9 bases fitting TRBD1. Germline V gene data show CDR1 as SGDLS and CDR2 as YYNGEE. V lost 3 bases, J lost 8 bases, and 5 bases stayed unmatched. The CDR3 consists of 14 residues. The CDR3 nucleotides read TGTGCCAGCAGCGCCGGACAGGGGATGGAAAAACTGTTTTTT. As protein: CASSAGQGMEKLFF.

The CDR3 here is CASQWGRNTEAFF. CDR3 sequence (DNA): TGTGCCAGCCAGTGGGGCAGGAACACTGAAGCTTTCTTT. The chain couples TRBV7-2 to TRBJ1-1, with D perhaps TRBD1 (5 bases). This CDR3 is built from 13 residues. V was clipped by 8 bases and J by 1 base, with 11 bases between them. Per the germline V gene, CDR1 is SGHTA and CDR2 is FQGNSA. Variable domain in full (rest from reference TRBV7-2 and TRBJ1-1): GAGVSQSPSNKVTEKGKDVELRCDPISGHTALYWYRQSLGQGLEFLIYFQGNSAPDKSGLPSDRFSAERTGGSVSTLTIQRTQQEDSAVYLCASQWGRNTEAFFGQGTRLTVV.

This rearrangement joins TRBV5-4 to TRBJ1-1, with 7 bases lining up with TRBD1. Per the germline V gene, CDR1 is SGHNT and CDR2 is YYREEE (reference sequence). Germline trimming cut 4 bases from V and 3 bases from J; bases unmatched to any gene: 9. This CDR3 is built from 15 residues. This CDR3 is CASSPMGQSYTEAFF. In DNA, the CDR3 is TGTGCCAGCAGCCCCATGGGACAGTCCTACACTGAAGCTTTCTTT.

In nucleotides, the CDR3 is TGTGCCAGCAGTGAGGGGGCGCAAGAGACCCAGTACTTC. It yields the protein CASSEGAQETQYF. This chain uses TRBV25-1 with TRBJ2-5; D possibly corresponds to TRBD1 (6 bases). The CDR3 contains 13 residues. Between the trimmed V and J ends, which lost 3 bases and 2 bases, there was a span of 7 bases. Per the germline V gene, CDR1 is MGHDK and CDR2 is SYGVNS.